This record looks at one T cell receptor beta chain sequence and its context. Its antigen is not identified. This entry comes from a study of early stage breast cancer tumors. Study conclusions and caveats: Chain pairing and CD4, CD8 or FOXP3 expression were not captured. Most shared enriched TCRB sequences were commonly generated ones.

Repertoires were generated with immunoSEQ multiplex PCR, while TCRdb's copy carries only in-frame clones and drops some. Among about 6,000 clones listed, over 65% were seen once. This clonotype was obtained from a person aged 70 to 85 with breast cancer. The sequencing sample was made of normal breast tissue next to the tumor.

CDR3 residues: CASSRGETGGNSPLHF. The DNA for the CDR3 is TGTGCCAGTAGTCGAGGGGAGACAGGGGGTAATTCACCCCTCCACTTT. This sequence joins TRBV19 and TRBJ1-6, with 9 bases fitting TRBD1. Per the germline V gene, CDR1 is LNHDA and CDR2 is SQIVND (reference sequence). Unmatched junction bases numbered 8, after V lost 5 bases and J lost 6 bases. The CDR3 length is 16 residues. Full variable domain (rest looked up from reference TRBV19 and TRBJ1-6): DGGITQSPKYLFRKEGQNVTLSCEQNLNHDAMYWYRQDPGQGLRLIYYSQIVNDFQKGDIAEGYSVSREKKESFPLTVTSAQKNPTAFYLCASSRGETGGNSPLHFGNGTRLTVT.